A single sample gave rise to the 14 T cell receptor beta chains below, sequenced in a study of PD-1 blockade in mismatch repair-deficient tumors. Assay: immunoSEQ multiplex PCR; the TCRdb copy retains only in-frame clones and omits some. This sample has fewer than 100,000 clones; 81% occur once, and the top ten carry roughly 2.6%. Source: peripheral blood, taken 12 weeks after starting pembrolizumab. These receptors were obtained from an adult with mismatch repair-deficient cancer.

The chain uses TRBV7-3 and TRBJ2-2; D remains unclear. This CDR3 is built from 12 residues. V was pared by 4 bases and J by 5 bases, with 5 bases between. Germline loops: CDR1 SGHTA, CDR2 FQGTGA. The CDR3 sequence is CASSSRTGELFF. The CDR3 DNA sequence: TGTGCCAGCAGCTCGAGGACCGGGGAGCTGTTTTTT.

This clone has only a few counts. This rearrangement joins TRBV6-5 to TRBJ2-1, with D perhaps being TRBD1 or TRBD2 (5 bases each). The V end was cut by 5 bases, the J end by 9 bases, with 14 bases between. The CDR3 consists of 13 residues. Germline V gives CDR1 MNHEY, CDR2 SVGAGI. CDR3 protein: CASSGLAGSEQFF. The CDR3 region has the DNA TGTGCCAGCAGTGGGCTAGCAGGGTCTGAGCAGTTCTTC.

The chain combines TRBV7-2 with TRBJ2-5; either TRBD1 or TRBD2 may supply D (6 bases each). The germline V gene has CDR1 SGHTA and CDR2 FQGNSA. This CDR3 has 16 amino acids. Trimming took off 1 base at V and 4 bases at J, with 16 bases between the two ends. CDR3 residues: CASSLDQGGFIETQYF. DNA of the CDR3: TGTGCCAGCAGCTTAGATCAAGGGGGGTTCATAGAGACCCAGTACTTC.

The chain carries TRBV9 and TRBJ2-3; 10 bases map to TRBD1. This CDR3 has 16 amino acids. J was trimmed by 3 bases and V by 2 bases; bases with no gene match: 6. From germline, CDR1 is SGDLS and CDR2 YYNGEE. The CDR3 reads CASSVYRDRGTDTQYF. DNA for the CDR3: TGTGCCAGCAGCGTCTACCGGGACAGGGGTACAGATACGCAGTATTTT.

This chain connects TRBV27 to TRBJ1-2; 7 bases fit TRBD1. The J segment lost 2 bases and the V segment lost 3 bases, leaving 6 bases of the junction unmatched. The V gene's germline CDR1 is MNHEY and CDR2 SMNVEV (reference sequence). This CDR3 has 15 amino acids. The CDR3 nucleotides are TGTGCCAGCAGTTTGTGGGGGGGACAGAACTATGGCTACACCTTC. This translates into CASSLWGGQNYGYTF.

This clone was seen only once. This rearrangement joins TRBV19 to TRBJ2-3, with 16 bases lining up with TRBD2. Germline assignment: CDR1 LNHDA and CDR2 SQIVND (reference sequence). V lost 5 bases, J lost 0 bases, and 11 bases stayed unmatched. This CDR3 is built from 20 residues. This CDR3 is CASSDPGLAGGGASTDTQYF. DNA of the CDR3: TGTGCCAGTAGTGATCCGGGACTAGCGGGAGGGGGGGCCAGCACAGATACGCAGTATTTT.

J is TRBJ1-2 and V is TRBV7-3; 7 bases line up with TRBD1. This CDR3 is built from 12 residues. The trim removed 5 bases at V and 10 bases at J, leaving 7 bases unmatched. Per germline, CDR1 SGHTA and CDR2 FQGTGA. In nucleotides, the CDR3 is TGTGCCAGCAGCCTCCAGGGGGAACTCTACACCTTC. It encodes CASSLQGELYTF.

J is TRBJ2-2 and V is TRBV7-9, with a possible D match to TRBD2 (6 bases). In germline, CDR1 is SEHNR, CDR2 FQNEAQ (reference sequence). The CDR3 contains 16 residues. Trimming left V 7 bases short and J 1 base short, with 16 bases between. CDR3: CASTQPGRMNTGELFF. The CDR3 DNA sequence: TGTGCCAGCACCCAGCCAGGGAGGATGAACACCGGGGAGCTGTTTTTT.

The V call is TRBV6-5, the J call TRBJ2-7, with 7 positions matching TRBD1. The V gene's germline CDR1 is MNHEY and CDR2 SVGAGI. V shed 0 bases, J shed 2 bases, and the junction held 1 base outside the gene matches. The CDR3 totals 14 residues. Here the CDR3 reads CASSYSTGAYEQYF. DNA of the CDR3: TGTGCCAGCAGTTACTCAACAGGGGCCTACGAGCAGTACTTC.

This clone was detected many times. Other DNA sequences in the same sample also yield this CDR3. The gene calls are TRBV30 and TRBJ2-7; D is uncertain. Germline assignment: CDR1 GTSNPN and CDR2 SVGIG (reference sequence). Trimming took off 0 bases at V and 3 bases at J, with 6 bases between the two ends. The CDR3 consists of 12 residues. In DNA, the CDR3 is TGTGCCTGGAGTGTAACAAGCTACGAGCAGTACTTC. Its protein is CAWSVTSYEQYF. Variable domain in full (rest from reference TRBV30 and TRBJ2-7): SQTIHQWPATLVQPVGSPLSLECTVEGTSNPNLYWYRQAAGRGLQLLFYSVGIGQISSEVPQNLSASRPQDRQFILSSKKLLLSDSGFYLCAWSVTSYEQYFGPGTRLTVT.

The V gene is TRBV29-1, the J gene TRBJ2-2, with TRBD2 as a possible D gene (6 bases). V shed 4 bases and J shed 5 bases, with 14 bases lying between them. The germline CDR1 and CDR2 sequences are SQVTM and ANQGSEA. This CDR3 contains 14 residues. Written as DNA, the CDR3 is TGCAGCGTTGTGGGAGGCCAAAGGACCGGGGAGCTGTTTTTT. Translating gives CSVVGGQRTGELFF.

The chain carries TRBV6-5 and TRBJ2-2; D possibly uses TRBD1 or TRBD2 (5 bases each). V was cut by 4 bases and J by 8 bases, with 8 bases left in between. CDR1 is MNHEY and CDR2 is SVGAGI in the germline V gene. This CDR3 is built from 12 residues. DNA of the CDR3: TGTGCCAGCAGTTGGGGCGGGGGGGAGCTGTTTTTT. Translated, it gives CASSWGGGELFF.

This chain joins TRBV5-6 and TRBJ2-7; 9 nucleotides match TRBD2. The V gene's germline CDR1 is SGHDT and CDR2 YYEEEE. V was pared by 0 bases and J by 4 bases, with 8 bases of the junction left unmatched. This CDR3 is built from 16 residues. The CDR3 protein is CASSLGLGLAQYEQYF. In DNA, the CDR3 is TGTGCCAGCAGCTTGGGGTTGGGACTAGCACAGTACGAGCAGTACTTC.

The rearrangement links TRBV2 to TRBJ1-2; possible D gene TRBD1, 5 bases. CDR1 is SNHLY, CDR2 FYNNEI, per germline. This CDR3 spans 15 amino acids. V was pared by 2 bases and J by 4 bases, with 14 bases between. CDR3: CASSEFSSGPYGYTF. CDR3 coding DNA: TGTGCCAGCAGTGAATTCAGCTCGGGACCCTATGGCTACACCTTC.